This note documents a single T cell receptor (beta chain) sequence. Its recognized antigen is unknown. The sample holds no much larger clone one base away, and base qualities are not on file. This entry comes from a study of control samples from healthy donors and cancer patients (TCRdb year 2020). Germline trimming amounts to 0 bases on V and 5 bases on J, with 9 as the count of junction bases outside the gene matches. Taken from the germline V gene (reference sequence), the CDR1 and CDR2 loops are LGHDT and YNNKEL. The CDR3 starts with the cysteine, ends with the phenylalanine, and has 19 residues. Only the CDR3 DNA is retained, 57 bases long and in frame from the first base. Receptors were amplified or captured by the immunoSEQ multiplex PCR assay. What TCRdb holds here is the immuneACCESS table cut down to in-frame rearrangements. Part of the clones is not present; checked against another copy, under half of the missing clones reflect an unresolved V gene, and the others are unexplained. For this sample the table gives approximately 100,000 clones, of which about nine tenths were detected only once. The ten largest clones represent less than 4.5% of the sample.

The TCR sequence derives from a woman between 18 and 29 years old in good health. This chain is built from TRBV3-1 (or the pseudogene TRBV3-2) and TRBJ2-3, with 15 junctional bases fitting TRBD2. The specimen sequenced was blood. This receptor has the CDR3 CASSQDFGLAGGQGDTQYF. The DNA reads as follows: TGTGCCAGCAGCCAAGATTTTGGACTAGCGGGGGGGCAGGGAGATACGCAGTATTTT.